This T cell receptor beta chain comes out of a study of blood T cell repertoires in COVID-19. Overall study context: Both acute and convalescent COVID-19 samples were obtained from the United States, Italy and Spain. The analysed material was cDNA or gDNA that came from T cells, B-cell-depleted T cells, or PBMCs.

In the original workflow: For nucleated cells, counts were estimated from reference gene primer amplification. The data were produced by immunoSEQ multiplex PCR, yet TCRdb's version contains in-frame clones alone and is incomplete. V and J calls and clone size are those listed in that table; D and trimming were worked out from the DNA. Seen here are around 75,000 clones, 85% to 90% observed once, and the top ten hold 5% to 6%. V dropped 6 bases and J dropped 7 bases, with 12 bases sitting between them. The CDR3 loop spans 12 amino acids. This clone was recorded once. This chain connects TRBV12-3 or TRBV12-4 to TRBJ1-2, with a weak D call TRBD1 (5 bases). This clonotype was obtained from a middle-aged man with acute or convalescent COVID-19. Sample: peripheral blood. CDR3 region: CASSTTEFGYTF. In DNA form, the CDR3 reads TGTGCCAGCAGCACGACAGAATTTGGCTACACCTTC.